This T cell receptor (beta chain) was observed in a study of blood T cell repertoires in COVID-19. For the study at large: The cDNA or gDNA used as material had been derived from T cells, B-cell-depleted T cells, or PBMCs.

V was trimmed by 2 bases and J by 8 bases, leaving 14 bases between them. The germline CDR1 and CDR2 sequences are SGDLS and YYNGEE. CDR3 length equals 14 residues. Produced via immunoSEQ multiplex PCR; TCRdb's table is partial and in-frame only. The sample includes 130,000 to 150,000 clones, more than 80% seen only once; the top ten take approximately 6.5%. The sequencing sample was made of peripheral blood. V gene TRBV9 combines with J gene TRBJ2-1; D uncertain. This sequence was found in a human donor in a cohort sampled during active COVID-19. CDR3 loop: CASSVEPNPDEQFF. In DNA, the CDR3 is TGTGCCAGCAGCGTCGAACCCAACCCGGATGAGCAGTTCTTC.